A single sample gave rise to the 2 T cell receptor beta chains below, sequenced in a study of blood T cell repertoires in COVID-19. Only in-frame clones appear in the TCRdb table, and some are missing; sequencing was by immunoSEQ multiplex PCR. The sample yields 95,000 to 100,000 clones, roughly 85% seen once. Sequencing input: peripheral blood. The receptors derive from a woman aged 70-85 years with active or convalescent COVID-19.

The CDR3 here is CASSSQGASYGYTF. CDR3 nucleotide sequence: TGTGCCAGCAGCTCCCAGGGGGCGAGCTATGGCTACACCTTC. The rearrangement joins TRBV28 to TRBJ1-2, with 8 bases aligning to TRBD1. The V and J ends lost 6 bases and 4 bases, in that order; junction bases with no gene match: 7. The CDR3 has 14 residues. Per the germline V gene, CDR1 is MDHEN and CDR2 is SYDVKM.

The chain combines TRBV5-4 with TRBJ1-5, with 10 bases identical to TRBD1. With 0 bases clipped from V and 3 bases from J, the junction kept 6 bases outside the gene matches. The germline V gene has CDR1 SGHNT and CDR2 YYREEE (reference sequence). The length of the CDR3 is 17 residues. The CDR3 region has the DNA TGTGCCAGCAGCTTGGGCGGGGACAGGGGCTACAATCAGCCCCAGCATTTT. This gives the protein CASSLGGDRGYNQPQHF.